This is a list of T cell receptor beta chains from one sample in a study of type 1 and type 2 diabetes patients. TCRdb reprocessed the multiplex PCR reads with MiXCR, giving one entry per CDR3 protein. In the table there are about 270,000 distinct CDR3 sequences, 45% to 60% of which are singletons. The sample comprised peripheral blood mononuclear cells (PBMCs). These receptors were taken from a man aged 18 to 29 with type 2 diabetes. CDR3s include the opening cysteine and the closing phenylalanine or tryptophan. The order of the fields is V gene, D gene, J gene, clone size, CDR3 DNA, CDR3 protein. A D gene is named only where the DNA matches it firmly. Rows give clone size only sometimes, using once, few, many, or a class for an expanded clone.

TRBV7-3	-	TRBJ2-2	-	TGTGCCAGCAGCTCCCCCCGGGCCCACACCGGGGAGCTGTTTTTT	CASSSPRAHTGELFF
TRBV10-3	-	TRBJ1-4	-	TGTGCCATCAGTGACGGACAGCGTAATGAAAAACTGTTTTTT	CAISDGQRNEKLFF
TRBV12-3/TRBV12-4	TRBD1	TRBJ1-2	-	TGTGCCACCGGGGGGGACAGGCCCTATGGCTACACCTTC	CATGGDRPYGYTF
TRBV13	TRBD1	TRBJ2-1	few	TGTGCCAGCAGCTCCCAGGGGGTCAATGAGCAGTTCTTC	CASSSQGVNEQFF
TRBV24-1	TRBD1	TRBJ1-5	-	TGTGCCACCAGTGATTCACAGGGGGGCCAGCCCCAGCATTTT	CATSDSQGGQPQHF
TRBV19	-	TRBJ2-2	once	TGTGTTAGTGGTTTGGTCTTAGGGCAGGTATCGCTAGCGAACACCGGGGAGCTGTTTTTT	CVSGLVLGQVSLANTGELFF
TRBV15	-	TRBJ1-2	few	TGTGCCACCAGCAGAGAGCCCTTGACAGAGGTAACAGCCAACTATGGCTACACCTTC	CATSREPLTEVTANYGYTF
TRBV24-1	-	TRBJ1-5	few	TGTGCCACCAGTGACCCAAACATCGATCAGCCCCAGCATTTT	CATSDPNIDQPQHF
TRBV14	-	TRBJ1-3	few	TGTGCCAGCAGCCAAGATCCGGGCGGTTTGGGAAACACCATATATTTT	CASSQDPGGLGNTIYF
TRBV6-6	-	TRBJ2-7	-	TGTGCCAGCAGTTACTCTGGCGGGGATCCGACCTACGAGCAGTGCTTC	CASSYSGGDPTYEQCF
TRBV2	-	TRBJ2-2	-	TGTGCCAGCGCCCAGACTAGGGGGGACACCGGGGAGCTGTTTTTT	CASAQTRGDTGELFF
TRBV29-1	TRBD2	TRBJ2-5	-	TGCAGCGTTGTCATGGCGGGAGGTGTGACCCAGTACTTC	CSVVMAGGVTQYF
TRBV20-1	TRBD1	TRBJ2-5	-	TGCAGTGCTAGAGTGGGGACAGGCGAAGAGACCCAGTACTTC	CSARVGTGEETQYF
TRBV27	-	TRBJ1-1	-	TGTGCCAGCAGTTTACGGCCTCCGGGGGTCGTCACTGAAGCTTTCTTT	CASSLRPPGVVTEAFF
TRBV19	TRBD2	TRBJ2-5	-	TGTGCCAGTAGTATTTATGGCGGGAGGATCCAAGAGACCCAGTACTTC	CASSIYGGRIQETQYF
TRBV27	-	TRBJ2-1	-	TGTGCCAGCAGTTTTCTAGCGCTCAATGAGCAGTTCTTC	CASSFLALNEQFF
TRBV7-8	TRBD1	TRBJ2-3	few	TGTGCCAGCAGTACAGGGGCCAACACAGATACGCAGTATTTT	CASSTGANTDTQYF
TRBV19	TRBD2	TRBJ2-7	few	TGTGCCAGTAGTATTGAAGCGGGACCTACCTACGAGCAGTACTTC	CASSIEAGPTYEQYF
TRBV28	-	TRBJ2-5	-	TGTGCCAGCAGTTTATCCGGGGGTGGAAGCCAAGAGACCCAGTACTTC	CASSLSGGGSQETQYF
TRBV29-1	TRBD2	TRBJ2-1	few	TGCAGCGTTGGGGAGGGACATGAGCAGTTCTTC	CSVGEGHEQFF
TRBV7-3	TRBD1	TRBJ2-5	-	TGTGCCAGCAGCTTAAACGCCCTCGGGACAGGGGAAGAGACCCAGTACTTC	CASSLNALGTGEETQYF
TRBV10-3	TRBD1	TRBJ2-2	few	TGTGCCATCAGAGTCCGGGACAGGGTTTCGGACGGGGAGCTGTTTTTT	CAIRVRDRVSDGELFF
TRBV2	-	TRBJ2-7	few	TGTGCCAGCACCAGCACCGTAGGCTTTCACGAGCAGTACTTC	CASTSTVGFHEQYF
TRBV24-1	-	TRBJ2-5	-	TGTGCCACCCGCGGGACAGCGGGAGAGACCCAGTACTTC	CATRGTAGETQYF
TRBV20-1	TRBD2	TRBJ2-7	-	TGCAGTGCTAGAGATACACTAGCGGGGATCTCCTACGAGCAGTACTTC	CSARDTLAGISYEQYF
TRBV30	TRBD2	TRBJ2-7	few	TGTGCCTGGAGTCGGAGCGGGAGTGGAGAGCAGTACTTC	CAWSRSGSGEQYF
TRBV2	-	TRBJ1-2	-	TGTGCCAGCGAAGGGACTAACTATGGCTACACCTTC	CASEGTNYGYTF